This is a list of T cell receptor beta chains from one sample in a study of blood T cell repertoires in COVID-19. This table comes from immunoSEQ multiplex PCR, and its TCRdb copy is limited to in-frame clones, with some not included. Found here are around 100,000 clones, approximately 86% of them singletons; the top ten hold around 15%. The sample consisted of peripheral blood. These receptors all come from a middle-aged man with active or convalescent COVID-19. Each CDR3 is given with its conserved first and last residue. Fields, in order: clone size, D gene, J gene, CDR3 length, V gene, CDR3 DNA, CDR3 protein. The D gene is left open where the match is weak. Clone size is shown for a subset of rows, as once, few, many or a class of expanded clone.

. TRBD1 TRBJ1-2 14 TRBV6-5 TGTGCCATTGAAAGGGACAGTCCTAACTATGGCTACACCTTC CAIERDSPNYGYTF
. . TRBJ2-5 14 TRBV9 TGTGCCAGCAGCGCCCAGGATTATCGAGAGACCCAGTACTTC CASSAQDYRETQYF
few . TRBJ2-3 14 TRBV2 TGTGCCAGCAGTAGGCAGGCTAGCACAGATACGCAGTATTTT CASSRQASTDTQYF
once . TRBJ2-5 13 TRBV2 TGTGCCAGCTCCCAACTAGAAGGAGAGACCCAGTACTTC CASSQLEGETQYF
. TRBD2 TRBJ2-7 14 TRBV2 TGTGCCAGCAGTACGGGACTAGCCCCCTACGAGCAGTACTTC CASSTGLAPYEQYF
. . TRBJ2-7 14 TRBV3-1/TRBV3-2 TGTGCCAGCAGCAGTCGTGGCACAGCCTACGAGCAGTACTTC CASSSRGTAYEQYF
. TRBD1 TRBJ2-3 18 TRBV11-3 TGTGCCAGCAGCAGATGGGCTGACAGGGAACGAGGCACAGATACGCAGTATTTT CASSRWADRERGTDTQYF
. . TRBJ2-7 13 TRBV30 TGTGCCTGGAGTCTTGGACTCCGATACGAGCAGTACTTC CAWSLGLRYEQYF
. . TRBJ2-1 13 TRBV6-5 TGTGCCAGCAGTTACGACAGGTACAATGAGCAGTTCTTC CASSYDRYNEQFF
. . TRBJ2-2 14 TRBV9 TGTGCCAGCAGCGTAGACAGTTCCACCGGGGAGCTGTTTTTT CASSVDSSTGELFF
. . TRBJ1-3 15 TRBV9 TGTGCCAGCAGCGTAGGGGCAGTCTCTGGAAACACCATATATTTT CASSVGAVSGNTIYF
once TRBD2 TRBJ2-1 15 TRBV27 TGTGCCAGCAGTTACTCGAGACTAGCATACAATGAGCAGTTCTTC CASSYSRLAYNEQFF
. TRBD2 TRBJ2-2 17 TRBV9 TGTGCCAGCAGCACAAGGCCAGCGGGAGTAGGAACCGGGGAGCTGTTTTTT CASSTRPAGVGTGELFF
. . TRBJ2-7 14 TRBV7-2 TGTGCCAGCAGTTTGGGGGGGGCAGGATACGAGCAGTACTTC CASSLGGAGYEQYF
once . TRBJ1-2 13 TRBV6-6 TGTGCCAGCAGTTACCAGGGTCAAAGAGGCTACACCTTC CASSYQGQRGYTF
. TRBD1 TRBJ2-7 13 TRBV24-1 TGTGCCACCAGTGATGTGACAGGGGGTGGGCAGTACTTC CATSDVTGGGQYF
. TRBD1 TRBJ2-3 18 TRBV12-5 TGTGCTAGTGGTTTGTACCGGGGGACGGGACAGGGAACAGATACGCAGTATTTT CASGLYRGTGQGTDTQYF
. TRBD1 TRBJ1-6 15 TRBV10-2 TGCGCCAGCAGAGCCCCGGGACAGGGAATTTCACCCCTCCACTTT CASRAPGQGISPLHF
. . TRBJ1-1 14 TRBV18 TGTGCCAGCTCACCACCGAATAGGAACACTGAAGCTTTCTTT CASSPPNRNTEAFF
. TRBD1 TRBJ2-7 14 TRBV5-1 TGCGCCAGCAGCTCCGGGACAGGCGGAGGCGAGCAGTACTTC CASSSGTGGGEQYF
. . TRBJ2-7 17 TRBV7-8 TGTGCCAGCAGTAAACTACTACTCGGGCAGGGATCCTACGAGCAGTACTTC CASSKLLLGQGSYEQYF
. . TRBJ2-7 14 TRBV9 TGTGCCAGCAGCGCGACGGGAGAGGGCTACGAGCAGTACTTC CASSATGEGYEQYF
. . TRBJ2-7 10 TRBV19 TGTGCCAGTAGACTCACCGAGCAGTACTTC CASRLTEQYF
. TRBD2 TRBJ2-7 16 TRBV7-8 TGTGCCAGCAGCTCAGCGGGGGGGGACAAATCCTACGAGCAGTACTTC CASSSAGGDKSYEQYF
. TRBD2 TRBJ2-1 16 TRBV4-1 TGCGCCAGCAGCCAAAGACGGACTAGCGGGAGCAATGAGCAGTTCTTC CASSQRRTSGSNEQFF
. TRBD1 TRBJ1-1 11 TRBV2 TGTGCCAGCAGTGAATGGGACAGCCTGGCCTTT CASSEWDSLAF
. . TRBJ1-1 13 TRBV6-1 TGTGCCAGCAGTGAAGTTTATAACACTGAAGCTTTCTTT CASSEVYNTEAFF
. TRBD1 TRBJ2-2 17 TRBV3-1/TRBV3-2 TGTGCCAGCAGCCAAGGGACCGGGACAGGGGTTACCGGGGAGCTGTTTTTT CASSQGTGTGVTGELFF
. TRBD1 TRBJ2-1 15 TRBV7-2 TGTGCCAGCAGCTTAGGTGGACAGGGGAGAAATGAGCAGTTCTTC CASSLGGQGRNEQFF
. TRBD1 TRBJ1-6 15 TRBV28 TGTGCCAGCACCCAAACCCGGGACAGGTATTCACCCCTCCACTTT CASTQTRDRYSPLHF
. TRBD1 TRBJ1-5 14 TRBV19 TGTGCCAGCTCCGGGACAGCAAACAATCAGCCCCAGCATTTT CASSGTANNQPQHF
. . TRBJ2-7 11 TRBV2 TGTGCCAGCAGTGCCCTATACGAGCAGTACTTC CASSALYEQYF
. . TRBJ2-2 16 TRBV5-1 TGCGCCAGCAGCTTGACAGAACTAGAGCCCACCGGGGAGCTGTTTTTT CASSLTELEPTGELFF
. TRBD1 TRBJ1-5 18 TRBV30 TGTGCCTGGAGTGTTAGGGACAGGGAACCTTATAGCAATCAGCCCCAGCATTTT CAWSVRDREPYSNQPQHF
. . TRBJ1-2 11 TRBV30 TGTGCCTGGAGTGAGAACTTTGGCTACACCTTC CAWSENFGYTF
few . TRBJ2-3 14 TRBV18 TGTGCCAGCTCACTAGTCCCCCACACAGATACGCAGTATTTT CASSLVPHTDTQYF
. TRBD2 TRBJ2-3 15 TRBV7-9 TGTGCCAGCAGCTTACTAGCGGGAGCCCGGGATACGCAGTATTTT CASSLLAGARDTQYF
. . TRBJ2-7 15 TRBV5-1 TGCGCCAGCAGCTTGGGTGTAGCGGAAAACTACGAGCAGTACTTC CASSLGVAENYEQYF
. . TRBJ1-4 16 TRBV9 TGTGCCAGCAGCGAAGGGGTCGGCAGGGGTGTTGTGAAACTGTTTTTT CASSEGVGRGVVKLFF
once TRBD2 TRBJ2-7 15 TRBV5-1 TGCGCCAGCAGCCCCCGCTGGACTAGCCGCGACGAGCAGTACTTC CASSPRWTSRDEQYF
once . TRBJ2-1 13 TRBV7-3 TGTGCCAGCAGCAAGACAGTTCTGGATGAGCAGTTCTTC CASSKTVLDEQFF
. . TRBJ1-4 15 TRBV5-5 TGTGCCAGCAGCTTTTTGGCACGAACTAATGAAAAACTGTTTTTT CASSFLARTNEKLFF
medium-sized TRBD1 TRBJ1-2 16 TRBV5-4 TGTGCCAGCAGCTTGGGGGGGACAGGGGGCAGCTATGGCTACACCTTC CASSLGGTGGSYGYTF
few . TRBJ2-5 16 TRBV6-4 TGTGCCAGCAGTGACTCGATACCCACCATTCGGGAGACCCAGTACTTC CASSDSIPTIRETQYF
. . TRBJ2-5 13 TRBV15 TGTGCCACCAGCAGGTTCGGAGAAGAGACCCAGTACTTC CATSRFGEETQYF
. . TRBJ1-3 15 TRBV6-5 TGTGCCAGCAGCTCCCTTAGTTCCTCTGGAAACACCATATATTTT CASSSLSSSGNTIYF
. . TRBJ2-3 12 TRBV7-9 TGTGCCAGCAGCCCCTCCGTCGATACGCAGTATTTT CASSPSVDTQYF
. TRBD2 TRBJ2-3 15 TRBV29-1 TGCAGCGTTCCCCGAGCGACTAGCGGGAAGGATACGCAGTATTTT CSVPRATSGKDTQYF
. . TRBJ1-2 16 TRBV3-1/TRBV3-2 TGTGCCAGCAGCCAAGAAGCGGTCAGGGGAGACTATGGCTACACCTTC CASSQEAVRGDYGYTF
. TRBD2 TRBJ2-7 16 TRBV16 TGTGCCAGCAGCCAGGGTGAGCTAGCGGGAGGGAACGAGCAGTACTTC CASSQGELAGGNEQYF
. TRBD1 TRBJ1-2 13 TRBV10-3 TGTGCCATCAGGGGACAGACCGACTATGGCTACACCTTC CAIRGQTDYGYTF
. TRBD2 TRBJ2-2 15 TRBV5-1 TGCGCCAGCAGCTTGGACGGGGGGTCCACCGGGGAGCTGTTTTTT CASSLDGGSTGELFF
few . TRBJ2-7 13 TRBV7-3 TGTGCCAGCAGCCCTATACAGGGCGGCGAGCAGTACTTC CASSPIQGGEQYF
. . TRBJ1-6 15 TRBV7-8 TGTGCCAGCAGCCTACAGGGTTCGGGGGGTTCACCCCTCCACTTT CASSLQGSGGSPLHF
. . TRBJ2-1 13 TRBV27 TGTGCCAGCGGGCACGTGGAATACAATGAGCAGTTCTTC CASGHVEYNEQFF
. TRBD2 TRBJ2-1 15 TRBV2 TGTGCCAGCAGTGCCAGCGGGAACTCCTACAATGAGCAGTTCTTC CASSASGNSYNEQFF
. TRBD1 TRBJ2-1 14 TRBV5-1 TGCGCCAGCAGCTTGCTGGACAGGGACGATGAGCAGTTCTTC CASSLLDRDDEQFF
. TRBD1 TRBJ1-2 14 TRBV5-1 TGCGCCAGCAGCGTGGGACAGGGGCCCGCCGTCTACACCTTC CASSVGQGPAVYTF
few TRBD1 TRBJ2-7 14 TRBV28 TGTGCCAGCAAAACAGGGGCCGACTCCTACGAGCAGTACTTC CASKTGADSYEQYF